This T cell receptor beta chain was observed in a study of blood T cell repertoires in COVID-19. At the level of the study: PBMCs, B-cell-depleted T cells, or T cells were the source of the cDNA or gDNA that made up the material.

As originally analysed: Amplifying reference gene primers gave estimates of nucleated cell counts. Clones were sequenced by immunoSEQ multiplex PCR, and TCRdb holds only the in-frame ones, with some missing. From that table come the V and J calls and clone size; the DNA was used to work out D and trimming. Here the sample spans 95,000 to 130,000 clones, 90% being singletons. The CDR3 has 16 amino acids. The junction had 11 bases not matched to a gene; V was cut back by 6 bases and J by 5 bases. Germline V CDR1 and CDR2: MGHRA, YSYEKL. The genes are TRBV4-1 and TRBJ1-4, with 8 bases that match TRBD1. Sequencing was done on a sample of peripheral blood. The TCR originated in a human donor with active COVID-19. The donor label of this sample is uncertain. CDR3 nucleotides: TGCGCCAGCAGTTTCGGGACAGGATCGGCCAATGAAAAACTGTTTTTT. It yields the protein CASSFGTGSANEKLFF.